Shown below are 18 T cell receptor beta chains from a single sample sequenced in a study of molecular identifiers for immune sequencing clone quantification. TCRdb re-called the PCR reads with MiXCR, one entry per CDR3 protein. The sample consists of approximately 500,000 distinct CDR3 sequences, about 20% of them appearing once. The specimen sequenced was naive CD8+ T cells from blood, with Jurkat cell RNA spiked in. The subset denotes: FACS-sorted CD8+CD4-CCR7+CD45RA+ naive T cells. The receptors come from a human donor in good health. Some libraries in this study had Jurkat cell RNA spiked in.

This chain connects TRBV7-9 to TRBJ1-4, with TRBD1 matching 11 bases. This CDR3 has 17 amino acids. J was trimmed by 10 bases and V by 3 bases; bases with no gene match: 13. From germline, CDR1 is SEHNR and CDR2 FQNEAQ (reference sequence). The CDR3 sequence: CASSFTSDRGRFGKLFF. CDR3 nucleotide sequence: TGTGCCAGCAGCTTTACTTCGGACAGGGGGCGTTTTGGAAAACTGTTTTTT.

Details on this clonotype: A read error is possible here, since a much larger clone lies one base away. The chain combines TRBV5-3 with TRBJ1-1, with D unresolved. TRBV5-3 is placed among ORFs of uncertain function. The CDR3 is made up of 15 amino acids. The CDR3 sequence is CASSLWPPMNTEAFF. The CDR3 DNA reads TGTGCCAGCAGCTTGTGGCCCCCTATGAACACTGAAGCTTTCTTT.

Many counts were recorded for this clonotype. V usage is TRBV28 and J usage is TRBJ2-7; TRBD1 might be the D (5 bases). This CDR3 comprises 17 residues. The V gene's germline CDR1 is MDHEN and CDR2 SYDVKM. Trimming stripped 5 bases from V and 7 bases from J, with 27 bases between. CDR3: CASSPPPLKGPFNEQYF. The CDR3, as DNA: TGTGCCAGCAGTCCACCGCCACTCAAGGGGCCCTTCAATGAGCAGTACTTC. Using reference TRBV28 and TRBJ2-7 for the parts outside the CDR3, the full variable domain is DVKVTQSSRYLVKRTGEKVFLECVQDMDHENMFWYRQDPGLGLRLIYFSYDVKMKEKGDIPEGYSVSREKKERFSLILESASTNQTSMYLCASSPPPLKGPFNEQYFGPGTRLTVT.

The chain joins TRBV9 to TRBJ2-7; D tentatively fits TRBD1 or TRBD2 (5 bases each). The CDR3 runs to 14 residues. Germline CDR1 reads SGDLS; CDR2 reads YYNGEE. V lost 6 bases to trimming and J lost 1 base, with 14 bases between them. The CDR3 coding sequence is TGTGCCAGCACCCCCGGGGACGGTTCCTACGAGCAGTACTTC. Amino acid sequence: CASTPGDGSYEQYF. The whole variable domain, filled in from reference TRBV9 and TRBJ2-7, reads DSGVTQTPKHLITATGQRVTLRCSPRSGDLSVYWYQQSLDQGLQFLIQYYNGEERAKGNILERFSAQQFPDLHSELNLSSLELGDSALYFCASTPGDGSYEQYFGPGTRLTVT.

The gene calls are TRBV27 and TRBJ2-7; D might be TRBD2 (6 bases). From germline, CDR1 is MNHEY and CDR2 SMNVEV (reference sequence). The length of the CDR3 is 15 residues. V lost 2 bases and J 3 bases, leaving 14 bases between the germline ends. As DNA, the CDR3 is TGTGCCAGCAGTTTAGTGCGGCGGGGAGGCTACGAGCAGTACTTC. The encoded protein is CASSLVRRGGYEQYF.

This rearrangement joins TRBV19 to TRBJ1-5; D may be TRBD1 (6 bases). Between the trimmed V and J ends, which lost 4 bases and 11 bases, there was a span of 15 bases. The CDR3 is 13 amino acids. Germline V gene data show CDR1 as LNHDA and CDR2 as SQIVND (reference sequence). The CDR3, as DNA: TGTGCCAGTAGTACAAACGGGGGGCCGGCCCAGCATTTT. This encodes CASSTNGGPAQHF.

This clonotype was detected many times. The chain couples TRBV7-9 to TRBJ2-7; D gene unclear. The germline V and J ends were trimmed by 5 bases and 2 bases, with 13 bases remaining between them. The CDR3 spans 14 residues. The germline gives CDR1 SEHNR, CDR2 FQNEAQ (reference sequence). CDR3 residues: CASSPPTEAYEQYF. As DNA, the CDR3 is TGTGCCAGCAGCCCGCCAACGGAAGCCTACGAGCAGTACTTC. Looking up the rest from reference TRBV7-9 and TRBJ2-7 gives the full variable domain: DTGVSQNPRHKITKRGQNVTFRCDPISEHNRLYWYRQTLGQGPEFLTYFQNEAQLEKSRLLSDRFSAERPKGSFSTLEIQRTEQGDSAMYLCASSPPTEAYEQYFGPGTRLTVT.

In its sample, this clonotype was seen many times. The J gene is TRBJ2-7, the V gene TRBV7-9; D may be TRBD1 (6 bases). The CDR3 is 15 amino acids. The ends were cut back, 5 bases at V and 4 bases at J, with 18 bases in the middle. Per the germline V gene, CDR1 is SEHNR and CDR2 is FQNEAQ (reference sequence). The CDR3 DNA sequence: TGTGCCAGCAGCCCCAGACAGGAACAAGGGTACGAGCAGTACTTC. Translation: CASSPRQEQGYEQYF.

This clonotype appeared many times. The chain uses TRBV29-1 and TRBJ2-7, with TRBD1 as a possible D gene (5 bases). The CDR3 has 13 residues. V lost 7 bases, J lost 0 bases, and 13 bases lay in between. Germline-derived CDR1 and CDR2 are SQVTM and ANQGSEA. The chain's CDR3 is CSAEDRTSYEQYF. The CDR3 DNA follows: TGCAGCGCCGAAGACAGAACCTCCTACGAGCAGTACTTC.

The sample holds a few counts of this clonotype. The V and J genes are TRBV18 and TRBJ2-5, with no clear D. The CDR3 spans 15 residues. Germline CDR1 and CDR2: KGHSH and LQKENI. Trimming pared 2 bases from V and 0 bases from J, leaving 10 bases between. In DNA form, the CDR3 reads TGTGCCAGCTCACCAGGTGACGGCTACCAAGAGACCCAGTACTTC. Translation: CASSPGDGYQETQYF.

This chain joins TRBV9 and TRBJ2-1; a weak D match, TRBD1 (6 bases). The CDR3 has 15 amino acids. V lost 0 bases to trimming and J lost 6 bases, with 13 bases between them. The germline CDR1 and CDR2 sequences are SGDLS and YYNGEE. The CDR3 spells CASSVVAGEGNEQFF. CDR3 in DNA: TGTGCCAGCAGCGTAGTGGCAGGGGAAGGCAATGAGCAGTTCTTC.

This clonotype was picked up a small number of times. The chain recombines TRBV4-1 with TRBJ2-7; 11 bases fit TRBD1. Per germline, CDR1 MGHRA and CDR2 YSYEKL. The CDR3 spans 15 residues. J was trimmed by 4 bases and V by 1 base; bases with no gene match: 3. CDR3 sequence (DNA): TGCGCCAGCAGCCAAGCTGGACAGGGGGCTTACGAGCAGTACTTC. Its translation is CASSQAGQGAYEQYF.

This clonotype was detected ten times or more. CDR3 DNA: TGTGCCAGCAGTGGGGGGGACTATTCGGGCACAGATACGCAGTATTTT. This gives the protein CASSGGDYSGTDTQYF. V and J are TRBV2 and TRBJ2-3, with 7 nucleotides matching TRBD2. The length of the CDR3 is 16 residues. Trimming at V came to 4 bases and at J to 1 base, leaving 8 bases not matched to a gene. The germline V gene encodes CDR1 SNHLY and CDR2 FYNNEI.

V and J are TRBV27 and TRBJ2-7, with TRBD2 identical over 7 bases. Germline V gene lookup returns CDR1 MNHEY and CDR2 SMNVEV (reference sequence). The CDR3 consists of 15 residues. Trimming at V came to 5 bases and at J to 6 bases, leaving 13 bases not matched to a gene. The CDR3 DNA reads TGTGCCAGCAGTCCGTTAGGGGAGGGTCGGGTCGAGCAGTACTTC. Its protein product is CASSPLGEGRVEQYF.

This clonotype has a handful of counts. V gene TRBV4-2 combines with J gene TRBJ1-1; 9 nucleotides agree with TRBD1. V trimming: 4 bases; J trimming: 8 bases; junction bases outside the gene matches: 8. The germline V gene has CDR1 LGHNA and CDR2 YNFKEQ. The CDR3 is 14 residues long. The CDR3 loop reads CASSPRTGDVEAFF. The CDR3 nucleotides read TGTGCCAGCAGCCCAAGGACAGGGGACGTGGAAGCTTTCTTT.

Worth noting for this clonotype: Since a much larger clone is just one base distant, this may be a read error. The rearrangement links TRBV9 to TRBJ1-1; tentatively, D is TRBD1 (6 bases). Looked up from germline, CDR1 is SGDLS and CDR2 is YYNGEE. V gave up 4 bases and J gave up 7 bases, with 17 bases separating them. CDR3 length equals 14 residues. For the CDR3, the DNA is TGTGCCAGCAGCAAAGTAGGGGGAGGGATTGAAGCTTTCTTT. Translated, it gives CASSKVGGGIEAFF.

Many counts were recorded for this clonotype. V usage is TRBV19 and J usage is TRBJ2-7, with D maybe TRBD2 (5 bases). This CDR3 spans 13 amino acids. Germline CDR1 and CDR2: LNHDA and SQIVND (reference sequence). Trimming took 10 bases from V and 7 from J, leaving 20 bases between them. CDR3 residues: CATSRDPALEQYF. The CDR3 DNA reads as TGTGCCACTTCCCGGGATCCCGCTCTGGAGCAGTACTTC.

This clonotype was observed many times. The chain employs TRBV7-9 and TRBJ2-7; 10 bases match TRBD2. The CDR3 has 16 amino acids. Germline-derived CDR1 and CDR2 are SEHNR and FQNEAQ (reference sequence). V lost 2 bases to trimming and J lost 4 bases; unmatched junction nucleotides: 8. The CDR3 reads CASSLSASGSWYEQYF. DNA of the CDR3: TGTGCCAGCAGCTTAAGCGCTAGCGGGAGTTGGTACGAGCAGTACTTC.